These T cell receptor beta chains were read from a single sample in a study of T cells after yellow fever vaccination. Each CDR3 protein gets one entry after TCRdb re-called the 5' RACE reads with MiXCR. The sample contains a few hundred thousand distinct CDR3 sequences, about a sixth of which appear only once. Sequencing was performed on PBMCs, taken 5 to 6 days after the first yellow fever vaccination. The source is a man younger than 35 who received the YFV17D yellow fever vaccine. Both conserved end residues are part of each CDR3. A D gene is named only where the DNA matches it firmly. Clone size, where shown, is once, few, many, or a class for clones that have expanded.

clone size | J gene | D gene | V gene | CDR3 protein | CDR3 DNA
few | TRBJ2-5 | . | TRBV2 | CASRGPLIKTQYF | TGTGCCAGCAGGGGGCCCCTAATCAAGACCCAGTACTTC
few | TRBJ2-1 | TRBD2 | TRBV5-1 | CASSLGSGASYNEQFF | TGCGCCAGCAGCTTGGGTAGCGGGGCCTCCTACAATGAGCAGTTCTTC
. | TRBJ1-5 | . | TRBV6-1 | CASRPSSGGATQPQHF | TGTGCCAGCAGGCCTTCATCCGGGGGGGCGACTCAGCCCCAGCATTTT
many | TRBJ2-1 | . | TRBV5-1 | CASARVPSYNEQFF | TGCGCCAGCGCCAGGGTCCCCTCCTACAATGAGCAGTTCTTC
. | TRBJ1-2 | TRBD1 | TRBV5-1 | CASSLEGQGTNYGYTF | TGCGCCAGCAGCCTTGAGGGACAGGGGACGAACTATGGCTACACCTTC
few | TRBJ1-1 | . | TRBV7-8 | CASSPRDTKAFF | TGTGCCAGCAGCCCCCGGGACACCAAAGCTTTCTTT
. | TRBJ2-2 | TRBD1 | TRBV12-3/TRBV12-4 | CASSREGQHTGELFF | TGTGCCAGCAGTCGAGAGGGACAGCACACCGGGGAGCTGTTTTTT
. | TRBJ2-5 | . | TRBV5-1 | CASSLGLVPRETQYF | TGCGCCAGCAGCTTGGGGCTAGTCCCCCGAGAGACCCAGTACTTC
few | TRBJ2-5 | TRBD2 | TRBV9 | CASSVTSGGQHQETQYF | TGTGCCAGCAGCGTAACTAGCGGGGGACAACATCAAGAGACCCAGTACTTC
. | TRBJ2-7 | . | TRBV3-1 | CASSQDYLEQGTEQYF | TGTGCCAGCAGCCAAGATTACCTGGAGCAGGGGACCGAGCAGTACTTC
few | TRBJ2-7 | . | TRBV6-2/TRBV6-3 | CASSYRSYEQYF | TGTGCCAGCAGTTATCGGTCCTACGAGCAGTACTTC
few | TRBJ1-1 | . | TRBV28 | CASARGDLGNTEAFF | TGTGCCAGCGCCCGGGGCGATCTCGGGAACACTGAAGCTTTCTTT
many | TRBJ2-3 | . | TRBV5-1 | CASSRDGQNTDTQYF | TGCGCCAGCAGCCGAGACGGACAGAACACAGATACGCAGTATTTT
. | TRBJ2-3 | . | TRBV3-1 | CASSQLREADTQYF | TGTGCCAGCAGCCAACTAAGAGAGGCGGATACGCAGTATTTT
. | TRBJ2-4 | TRBD2 | TRBV6-2/TRBV6-3 | CASGGAGTAKNIQYF | TGTGCCAGCGGGGGAGCGGGGACCGCAAAAAACATTCAGTACTTC
few | TRBJ2-7 | TRBD1 | TRBV20-1 | CSARGGLGTGGEQYF | TGCAGTGCTAGAGGAGGGTTGGGGACAGGCGGCGAGCAGTACTTC
few | TRBJ2-5 | TRBD2 | TRBV6-5 | CASSYGGLEETQYF | TGTGCCAGCAGTTACGGGGGACTAGAGGAGACCCAGTACTTC
. | TRBJ2-3 | . | TRBV4-3 | CASSQGLSYTDTQYF | TGCGCCAGCAGCCAAGGGCTCTCCTACACAGATACGCAGTATTTT
few | TRBJ2-5 | . | TRBV3-1 | CASSPPVGGETQYF | TGTGCCAGCAGCCCTCCTGTGGGGGGAGAGACCCAGTACTTC
. | TRBJ1-3 | . | TRBV4-1 | CASSPWRNSGNTIYF | TGCGCCAGCAGCCCATGGCGGAACTCTGGAAACACCATATATTTT
. | TRBJ2-1 | . | TRBV11-2 | CASSLSLIEQFF | TGTGCCAGCAGCTTATCCCTGATTGAGCAGTTCTTC
. | TRBJ1-1 | TRBD1 | TRBV6-1 | CASIRTGETEAFF | TGTGCCAGCATCAGGACAGGGGAGACTGAAGCTTTCTTT
. | TRBJ2-3 | . | TRBV5-1 | CASRGRVLTDTQYF | TGCGCCAGCAGGGGCAGGGTACTAACAGATACGCAGTATTTT
. | TRBJ1-1 | TRBD1 | TRBV30 | CAGIRGTEAFF | TGTGCCGGTATCAGGGGGACTGAAGCTTTCTTT
. | TRBJ2-7 | TRBD1 | TRBV7-9 | CASSLASLGTGYEQYF | TGTGCCAGCAGCTTAGCTTCACTCGGGACAGGGTACGAGCAGTACTTC
. | TRBJ2-2 | TRBD1 | TRBV24-1 | CATSYRDRDTGELFF | TGTGCCACCAGTTACCGGGACAGGGACACCGGGGAGCTGTTTTTT
. | TRBJ2-3 | TRBD2 | TRBV20-1 | CRTSGSSDTQYF | TGCAGGACTAGCGGGTCCTCAGATACGCAGTATTTT
once | TRBJ2-5 | TRBD2 | TRBV9 | CASSERGLAGIQETQYF | TGTGCCAGCAGCGAGCGAGGACTAGCGGGGATACAAGAGACCCAGTACTTC
. | TRBJ2-5 | . | TRBV7-7 | CASTPGSGVTTQNF | TGTGCTAGCACCCCGGGGTCGGGGGTGACGACCCAGAACTTC
few | TRBJ1-1 | . | TRBV28 | CASSSNDRLAFF | TGTGCCAGCAGTTCCAATGACAGACTAGCTTTCTTT
. | TRBJ1-6 | . | TRBV20-1 | CSAPQGIDSPLHF | TGCAGTGCGCCACAGGGAATTGATTCACCCCTCCACTTT
few | TRBJ2-5 | . | TRBV18 | CASSWRNQETQYF | TGTGCCAGCTCATGGAGGAATCAAGAGACCCAGTACTTC
. | TRBJ2-1 | . | TRBV5-1 | CASSPVGRGGDEQFF | TGCGCCAGCAGCCCTGTGGGCAGGGGAGGGGATGAGCAGTTCTTC